The T cell receptor (beta chain) under discussion was sequenced for a study of blood T cell repertoires in COVID-19. Study-wide background: Material from acute and convalescent COVID-19 was sourced from the United States, Italy and Spain.

Germline CDR1 is SGHNT and CDR2 is YENEEA. V trimming: 2 bases; J trimming: 7 bases; junction bases outside the gene matches: 12. The CDR3 has 18 residues. Authors' processing steps: Amplifying reference gene primers gave estimates of nucleated cell counts. Generated by immunoSEQ multiplex PCR, the TCRdb table keeps only in-frame clones and is missing some. Clonal size and the V and J genes are those of that table, whereas D and trimming came from the DNA. This repertoire shows about 300,000 clones, over 80% found once; its top ten account for 5.5% to 8%. Sequenced sample: peripheral blood. The receptor was isolated from a woman aged 45-65 years with COVID-19, enrolled during active disease. The chain employs TRBV11-3 and TRBJ2-1; 12 bases agree with TRBD2. For the CDR3, the DNA is TGTGCCAGCAGCTTAAGGGGCCCGACTAGCGGGAGAGTAAATGAGCAGTTCTTC. Amino acids: CASSLRGPTSGRVNEQFF.